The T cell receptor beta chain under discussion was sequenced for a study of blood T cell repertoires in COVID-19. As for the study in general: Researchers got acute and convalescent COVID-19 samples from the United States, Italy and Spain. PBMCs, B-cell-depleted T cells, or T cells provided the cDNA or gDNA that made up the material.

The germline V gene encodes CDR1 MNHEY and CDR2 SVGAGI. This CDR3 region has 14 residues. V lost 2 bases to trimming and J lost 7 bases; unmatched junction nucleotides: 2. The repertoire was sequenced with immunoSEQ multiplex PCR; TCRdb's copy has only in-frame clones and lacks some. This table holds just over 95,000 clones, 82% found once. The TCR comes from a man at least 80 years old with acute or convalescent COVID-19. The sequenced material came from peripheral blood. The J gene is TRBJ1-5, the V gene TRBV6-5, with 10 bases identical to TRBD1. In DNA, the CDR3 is TGTGCCAGCAGTTACGGACAGGGGGGACAGCCCCAGCATTTT. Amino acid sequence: CASSYGQGGQPQHF.